This T cell receptor (beta chain) derives from a study of T cell responses to AZD1222 COVID-19 vaccine. CDR3 length: 13 amino acids. V was shortened by 5 bases and J by 2 bases, with 9 bases between the two germline ends. From germline, CDR1 is SEHNR and CDR2 FQNEAQ (reference sequence). The study, taken as a whole, reports: Unmutated variant regions are reportedly targeted by nearly half of spike-specific TCRs. In a largely white British group with more females than males, clonal diversity was possibly underestimated. At baseline, just five or six AZD1222 recipients tested seropositive. Regions 160-218 and 743-854 dominated among vaccine-associated CD4 TCRs spanning spike.

Data came from immunoSEQ multiplex PCR; TCRdb stores just in-frame clones and leaves some out. The data contain some 130,000 clones, about 90% of them seen just once; the ten biggest clones take up 7.5% to 9.5%. Comment on this clone: Its antigen is undetermined.

The chain joins TRBV7-9 to TRBJ1-2; D is unresolved. This receptor was obtained from an adult in good health. The source material was peripheral blood, sampled on day 0 of AZD1222 vaccination. CDR3 sequence (DNA): TGTGCCAGCAGCCCCGGACTGAACTATGGCTACACCTTC. Translating gives CASSPGLNYGYTF.